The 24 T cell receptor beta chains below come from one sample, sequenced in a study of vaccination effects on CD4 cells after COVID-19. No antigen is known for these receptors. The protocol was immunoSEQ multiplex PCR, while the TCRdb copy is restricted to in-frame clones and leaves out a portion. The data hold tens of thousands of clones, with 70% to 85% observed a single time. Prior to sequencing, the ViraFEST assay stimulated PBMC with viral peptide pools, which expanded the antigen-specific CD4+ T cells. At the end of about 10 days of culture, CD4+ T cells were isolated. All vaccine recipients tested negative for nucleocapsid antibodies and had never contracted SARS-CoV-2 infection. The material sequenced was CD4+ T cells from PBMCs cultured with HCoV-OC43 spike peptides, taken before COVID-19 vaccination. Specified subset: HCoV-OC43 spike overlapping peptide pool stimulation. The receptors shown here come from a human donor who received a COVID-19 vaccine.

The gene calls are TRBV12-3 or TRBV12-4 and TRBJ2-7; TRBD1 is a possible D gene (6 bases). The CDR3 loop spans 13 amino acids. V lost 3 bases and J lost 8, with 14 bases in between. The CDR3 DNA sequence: TGTGCCAGCAGTTTGTCAGGGACATCCAAGCAGTACGTC. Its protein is CASSLSGTSKQYV.

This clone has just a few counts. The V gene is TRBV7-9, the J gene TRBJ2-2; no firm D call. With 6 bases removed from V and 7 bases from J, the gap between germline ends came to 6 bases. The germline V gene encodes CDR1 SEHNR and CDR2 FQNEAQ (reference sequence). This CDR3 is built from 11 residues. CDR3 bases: TGTGCCAGCAGTTCTTACGGGGAGCTGTTTTTT. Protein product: CASSSYGELFF.

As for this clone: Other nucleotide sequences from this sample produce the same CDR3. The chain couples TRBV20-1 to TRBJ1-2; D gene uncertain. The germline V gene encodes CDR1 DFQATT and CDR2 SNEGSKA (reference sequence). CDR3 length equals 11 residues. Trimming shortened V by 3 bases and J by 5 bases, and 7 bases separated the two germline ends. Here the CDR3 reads CSASPGYGYTF. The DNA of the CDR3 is TGCAGTGCTAGTCCGGGATATGGCTACACCTTC.

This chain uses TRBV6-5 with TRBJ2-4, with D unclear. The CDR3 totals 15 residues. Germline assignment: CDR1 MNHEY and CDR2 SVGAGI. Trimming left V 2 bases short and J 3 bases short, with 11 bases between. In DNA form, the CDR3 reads TGTGCCAGCAGTTACGAGAGATGGGGCAAAAACATTCAGTACTTC. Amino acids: CASSYERWGKNIQYF.

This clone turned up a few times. The CDR3 reads CAWGSRRGGETQYF. The CDR3 nucleotides read TGTGCCTGGGGGTCCAGGCGTGGAGGGGAGACCCAGTACTTC. The chain employs TRBV30 and TRBJ2-5; a possible D gene is TRBD2 (6 bases). This CDR3 has 14 residues. V lost 5 bases and J 5 bases, leaving 18 bases between the germline ends. Germline V lookup: CDR1 GTSNPN, CDR2 SVGIG (reference sequence).

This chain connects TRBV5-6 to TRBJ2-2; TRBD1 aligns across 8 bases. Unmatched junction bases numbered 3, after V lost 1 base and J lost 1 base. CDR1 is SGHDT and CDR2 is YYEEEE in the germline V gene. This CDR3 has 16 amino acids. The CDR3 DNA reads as TGTGCCAGCAGCTTGCTTGGGACAGGGAACACCGGGGAGCTGTTTTTT. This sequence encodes CASSLLGTGNTGELFF.

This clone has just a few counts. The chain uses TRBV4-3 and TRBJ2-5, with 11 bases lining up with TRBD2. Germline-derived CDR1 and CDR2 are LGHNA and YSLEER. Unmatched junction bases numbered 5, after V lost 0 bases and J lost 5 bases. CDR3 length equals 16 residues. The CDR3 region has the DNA TGCGCCAGCAGCCAAGATTCTAGGACTAGCGGGGAGACCCAGTACTTC. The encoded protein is CASSQDSRTSGETQYF.

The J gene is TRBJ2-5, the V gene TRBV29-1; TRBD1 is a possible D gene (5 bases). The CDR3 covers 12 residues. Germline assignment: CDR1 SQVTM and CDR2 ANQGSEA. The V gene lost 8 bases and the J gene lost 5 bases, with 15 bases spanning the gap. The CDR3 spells CSTAWGMETQYF. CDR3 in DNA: TGCAGCACTGCATGGGGCATGGAGACCCAGTACTTC.

The CDR3 here is CASGPQGLNQPQHF. CDR3 nucleotides: TGTGCCAGCGGTCCACAGGGTCTCAATCAGCCCCAGCATTTT. The chain has TRBV6-6 and TRBJ1-5, with D possibly being TRBD1 (6 bases). The CDR3 length is 14 residues. Germline V gene sequence: CDR1 MNHNY, CDR2 SVGAGI (reference sequence). Trimming removed 8 bases at V and 3 bases at J, with 14 bases between.

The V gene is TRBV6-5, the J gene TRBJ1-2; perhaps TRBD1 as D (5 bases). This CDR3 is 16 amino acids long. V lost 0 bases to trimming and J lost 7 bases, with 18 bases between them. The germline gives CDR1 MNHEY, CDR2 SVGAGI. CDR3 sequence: CASSYSALGLLRGYTF. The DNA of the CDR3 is TGTGCCAGCAGTTACTCCGCACTGGGGCTCCTCCGTGGCTACACCTTC.

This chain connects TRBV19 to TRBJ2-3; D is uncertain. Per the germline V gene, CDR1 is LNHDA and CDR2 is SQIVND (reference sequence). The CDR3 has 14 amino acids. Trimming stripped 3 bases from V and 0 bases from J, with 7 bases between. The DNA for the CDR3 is TGTGCCAGTAGTATCACTGCTAGCACAGATACGCAGTATTTT. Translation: CASSITASTDTQYF.

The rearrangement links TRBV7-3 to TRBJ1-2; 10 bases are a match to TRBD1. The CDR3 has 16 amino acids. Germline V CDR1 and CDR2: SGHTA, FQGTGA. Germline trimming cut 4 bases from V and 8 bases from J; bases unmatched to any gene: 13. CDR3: CASSSTGTGDLRGYTF. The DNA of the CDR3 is TGTGCCAGCAGCTCCACCGGGACAGGGGACCTCAGGGGCTACACCTTC.

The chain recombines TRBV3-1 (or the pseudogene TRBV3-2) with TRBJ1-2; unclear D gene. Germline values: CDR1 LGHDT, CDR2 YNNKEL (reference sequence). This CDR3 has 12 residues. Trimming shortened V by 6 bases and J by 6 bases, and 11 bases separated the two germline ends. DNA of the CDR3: TGTGCCAGCAGTAATTTTGATGATGGCTACACCTTC. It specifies CASSNFDDGYTF.

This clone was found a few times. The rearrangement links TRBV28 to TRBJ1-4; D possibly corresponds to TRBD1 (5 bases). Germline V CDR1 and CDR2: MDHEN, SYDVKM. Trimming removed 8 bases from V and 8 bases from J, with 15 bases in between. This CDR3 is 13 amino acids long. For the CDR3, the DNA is TGTGCCAGCGCGGAGGGGTTTCGAGAAAAACTGTTTTTT. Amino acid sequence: CASAEGFREKLFF.

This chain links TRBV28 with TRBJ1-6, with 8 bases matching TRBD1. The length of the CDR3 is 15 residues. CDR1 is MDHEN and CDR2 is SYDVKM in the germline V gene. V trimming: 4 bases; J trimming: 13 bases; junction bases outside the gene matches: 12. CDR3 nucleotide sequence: TGTGCCAGCAGTTCCGGGGGACAGGTCCTTCTCCCCCTCCACTTT. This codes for CASSSGGQVLLPLHF. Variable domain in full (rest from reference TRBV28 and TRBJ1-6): DVKVTQSSRYLVKRTGEKVFLECVQDMDHENMFWYRQDPGLGLRLIYFSYDVKMKEKGDIPEGYSVSREKKERFSLILESASTNQTSMYLCASSSGGQVLLPLHFGNGTRLTVT.

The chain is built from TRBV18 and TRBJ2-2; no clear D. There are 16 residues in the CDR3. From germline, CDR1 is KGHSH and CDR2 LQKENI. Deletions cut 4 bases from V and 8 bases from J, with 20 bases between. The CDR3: CASSRVIKEHGGELFF. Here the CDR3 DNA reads TGTGCCAGCTCACGAGTTATCAAGGAACACGGTGGGGAGCTGTTTTTT.

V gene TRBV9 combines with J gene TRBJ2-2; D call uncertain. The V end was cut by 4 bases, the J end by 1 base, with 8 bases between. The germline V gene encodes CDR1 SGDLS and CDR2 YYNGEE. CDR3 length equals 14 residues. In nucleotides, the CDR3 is TGTGCCAGCAGCCCCTCGGGGAACACCGGGGAGCTGTTTTTT. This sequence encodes CASSPSGNTGELFF. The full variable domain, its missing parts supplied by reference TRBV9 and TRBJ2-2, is DSGVTQTPKHLITATGQRVTLRCSPRSGDLSVYWYQQSLDQGLQFLIQYYNGEERAKGNILERFSAQQFPDLHSELNLSSLELGDSALYFCASSPSGNTGELFFGEGSRLTVL.

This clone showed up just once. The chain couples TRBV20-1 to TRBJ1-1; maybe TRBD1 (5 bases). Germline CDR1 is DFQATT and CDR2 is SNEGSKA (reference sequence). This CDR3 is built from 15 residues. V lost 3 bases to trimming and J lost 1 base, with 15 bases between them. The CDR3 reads CSASHRAGPNTEAFF. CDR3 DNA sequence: TGCAGTGCTAGTCATCGGGCAGGGCCGAACACTGAAGCTTTCTTT.

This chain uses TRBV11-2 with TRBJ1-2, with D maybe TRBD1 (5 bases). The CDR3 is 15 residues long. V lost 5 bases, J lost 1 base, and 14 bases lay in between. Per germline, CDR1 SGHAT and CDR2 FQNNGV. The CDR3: CASSQTGAVNYGYTF. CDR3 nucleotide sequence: TGTGCCAGCAGCCAAACCGGGGCAGTTAACTATGGCTACACCTTC.

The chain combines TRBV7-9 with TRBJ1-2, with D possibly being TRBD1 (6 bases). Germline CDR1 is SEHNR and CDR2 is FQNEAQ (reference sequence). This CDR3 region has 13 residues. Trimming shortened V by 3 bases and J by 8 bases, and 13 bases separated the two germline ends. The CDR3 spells CASSFGLDRGYTF. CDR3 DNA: TGTGCCAGCAGCTTCGGACTAGACAGGGGCTACACCTTC.

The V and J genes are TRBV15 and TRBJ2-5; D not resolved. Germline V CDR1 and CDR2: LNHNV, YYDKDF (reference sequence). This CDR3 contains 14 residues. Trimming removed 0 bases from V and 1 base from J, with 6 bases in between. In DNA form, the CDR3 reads TGTGCCACCAGCAGAGATATAAGCCAAGAGACCCAGTACTTC. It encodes CATSRDISQETQYF. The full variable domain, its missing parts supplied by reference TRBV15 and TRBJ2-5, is DAMVIQNPRYQVTQFGKPVTLSCSQTLNHNVMYWYQQKSSQAPKLLFHYYDKDFNNEADTPDNFQSRRPNTSFCFLDIRSPGLGDTAMYLCATSRDISQETQYFGPGTRLLVL.

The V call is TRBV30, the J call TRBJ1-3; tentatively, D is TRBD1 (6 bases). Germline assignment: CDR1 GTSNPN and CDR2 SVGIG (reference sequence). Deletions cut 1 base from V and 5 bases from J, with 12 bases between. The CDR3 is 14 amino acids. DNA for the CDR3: TGTGCCTGGAGTGCTTCCGGGACACGAAACACCATATATTTT. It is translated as CAWSASGTRNTIYF.

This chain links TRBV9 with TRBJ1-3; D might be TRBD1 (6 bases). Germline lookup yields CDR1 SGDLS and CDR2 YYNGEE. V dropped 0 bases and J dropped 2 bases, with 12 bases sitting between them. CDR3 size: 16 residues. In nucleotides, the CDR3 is TGTGCCAGCAGCGTAGACTCAGGGGACACTGGAAACACCATATATTTT. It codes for CASSVDSGDTGNTIYF.

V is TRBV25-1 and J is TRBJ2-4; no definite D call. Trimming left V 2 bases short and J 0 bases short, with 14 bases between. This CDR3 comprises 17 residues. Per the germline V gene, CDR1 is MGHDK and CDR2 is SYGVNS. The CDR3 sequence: CASSEGSGPLAKNIQYF. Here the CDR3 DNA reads TGTGCCAGCAGTGAAGGGTCGGGTCCCTTAGCCAAAAACATTCAGTACTTC.